This T cell receptor (beta chain) was sequenced during a study of cytomegalovirus exposure and HLA in healthy donors (TCRdb year 2017). The study in broad terms: According to an earlier analysis of several hundred of the donors, 200 million or so T cells yielded roughly 100 million unique TCR beta sequences and about 280 Gb of sequence data. An early release covering roughly 640 HLA-typed donors comprised about 300 gigabases of sequencing data and tens of millions of unique TCR sequences. Among the roughly 400 genotyped donors, around 81% belonged to the genetic ancestry cluster associated with self-reported Caucasian donors. The study aimed to test whether signatures of past pathogen exposure could be identified by cataloging public T cell receptors. The study profiled the T cell repertoires of under 850 subjects by immunosequencing and related them to cytomegalovirus serostatus. Along with the roughly 670-subject first cohort, a separate validation cohort of over a hundred different subjects was used. High-throughput TCR immunosequencing, statistical association of individual TCRs with disease status, and machine learning were combined to predict cytomegalovirus infection status. In a later analysis, previously published TCR beta repertoires from fewer than 750 donors were re-analyzed and high-resolution HLA genotyping was added so that TCR occurrence patterns could be studied. In the later analysis, no new phenotypic data were used to find candidate immune exposures; instead, reliance was placed on TCR beta sequences and their occurrence across donors. An earlier analysis of nearly 600 of the donors applied high-throughput TCR beta sequencing to assess whether each TCR beta V gene segment acted as functional or pseudogenic. Donor age, sex, ethnicity and CMV serostatus were collected together with the repertoire data. A later genetic analysis used genome-wide SNP genotypes for about three fifths of the 666 donors, treating that subset as a discovery cohort. All discovery cohort repertoires had been generated on a single sequencing platform. Both class I and class II loci were covered by HLA typing, at four-digit resolution. The number of typed donors differed by locus: about 620-630 for A, B, C, DRB1 and DQB1; about 520 for DQA1; fewer than 610 for DPA1; and roughly 490 for DPB1. Because of strong linkage in the cohort, 4 to 6 DR-DQ haplotypes were treated as single units for association and clustering. Among roughly 400 genotyped donors of the cohort, an average of around 220,000 unique TCR beta nucleotide sequences was sequenced per donor, of which 15% to 20% were non-productive. Overall results and qualifications from the work: While some public TCRs were present in many individuals, most TCR sequences turned up only very rarely across donors. The classifier was reported to diagnose cytomegalovirus status with high specificity and sensitivity in both the original cohort and the validation cohort. Linkage disequilibrium might explain the correlated functional status among segregating V segments, but an unknown experimental factor could not be ruled out. A further reported finding was that TCR beta sequences accurately predicted the HLA-A and HLA-B alleles for most subjects in the first cohort. Because the 87-base-pair reads could not distinguish some IMGT-functional V segments, including TRBV6-2 and TRBV6-3, those segments were excluded. The only immune exposure information available for the cohort was CMV serostatus. In a later analysis, HLA-associated TCR beta chains showed more clonal expansion and lower generation probabilities than non-associated chains that were equally common. In a later analysis, several top co-occurrence clusters were reported to appear linked to parvovirus B19, influenza, CMV and Epstein-Barr virus. In a later analysis, most CMV-associated TCR beta chains were found to appear HLA-restricted, with HLA associations seemingly driven largely by CMV exposure. V-gene and J-gene trimming of TCR beta chains was associated with a missense DCLRE1C variant in a later genetic analysis, and the association was replicated in an independent cohort. Only TCR beta chains were sequenced in this cohort, and the absence of alpha or paired-chain data limited detectable features. In an earlier analysis of about 600 of the donors, most TCR beta V segments appeared in productive rearrangements about 90% or about 30% of the time, broadly matching IMGT annotations. According to a later genetic analysis, donors in an Asian-associated ancestry cluster had fewer N-insertions in productive TCRs than the approximately 630-donor mean. Three of the identified cytomegalovirus-associated TCR beta chains were confirmed in vitro to be specific for cytomegalovirus antigens. A later analysis associated 17,000 or so TCR beta sequences with specific HLA alleles at a false discovery rate of 0.05. In a later analysis, TCR association rates were found to vary across HLA loci, with the most associated TCRs seen for DRB1 alleles and the fewest for HLA-C alleles. Sequencing depth was assumed to be roughly uniform across donors in the presence/absence analyses, though that assumption may not hold. A group of highly shared sequence variants was considered likely to be a technical artifact of the sequencing pipeline. Because HLA typing was unavailable for some donors at each locus, only the typed subset was used in association tests. Because counts were too low, roughly 17 rarely observed V segments, including chromosome 9 orphons, were left out of the earlier analysis of several hundred of the donors. Strong co-occurrence of HLA alleles, especially DR and DQ, made assigning TCR associations to individual alleles difficult. It was suggested by the authors that the approach could potentially be generalized to other disease states and immunological phenotypes. The study gave a list of 150 to 200 TCR beta chains associated with cytomegalovirus.

Libraries were constructed by the immunoSEQ multiplex PCR assay. The multiplex PCR relied on a mix of 60 forward primers for TCR Vbeta segments and 13 reverse primers for TCR Jbeta segments. A multiplex PCR assay on genomic DNA amplified the CDR3 region of rearranged TCR beta genes. The amplified TCR beta libraries were sequenced on the Illumina HiSeq System as 87-base-pair reads. As for the authors' bioinformatics: A later analysis counted 75 million to 100 million unique TCR beta chains across the 666 repertoires, and some 11 million of these chains were shared by at least two donors. Raw reads were error-corrected and collapsed into unique sequences with a nearest-neighbor algorithm that merged closely related sequences to remove PCR and sequencing errors. Alignment of CDR3 sequences to IMGT reference sequences was used to assign V, D and J gene segments. Each retained sequence needed at least a six-nucleotide match to both a V gene segment and a J gene segment. Rearrangements were classified as productive when the CDR3 lacked stop codons and remained in frame with V and J, and all other rearrangements were classified as non-productive. CDR3 was defined according to IMGT convention as the region running from the second conserved V-encoded cysteine to the conserved J-encoded phenylalanine. Sequences without an unambiguous match to a single V gene segment were excluded from the earlier analysis of 450 to 650 of the donors. In an earlier analysis of around 600 of the donors, V segments were called functional above 56.7% productive rearrangements and were called segregating when the between-donor standard deviation exceeded 5%. A statistical classification framework was built for diagnosing cytomegalovirus status from the catalog of TCR beta chain sequences. In a later analysis, V and J genes were assigned by comparing TCR nucleotide sequences against IMGT/GENE-DB human TR gene sequences. A later analysis assigned CDR3 sequences and most-parsimonious VDJ recombination scenarios with the TCRdist pipeline. In a later analysis, every TCR beta chain was defined by the combination of its CDR3 amino acid sequence and its V-gene family, and reads without a unique V-gene family were dropped. A later analysis removed nearly 600 highly shared, low-generation-probability nucleotide sequences to deal with suspected cross-contamination and a sequencing artifact. In a later analysis, a clonal expansion index was calculated for each public chain from normalized within-repertoire ranks of inferred template counts. In a later analysis, generation probabilities were computed using a VDJ recombination model fitted to out-of-frame rearrangements, and the results were checked against IGoR. In a later analysis, hypergeometric tests were used to score TCR-TCR, TCR-HLA and TCR-CMV co-occurrence, with a repertoire-size bias correction applied to TCR pairs. False discovery rates were estimated in a later analysis by permuting HLA or CMV assignments 20 times. In a later analysis, co-occurring TCRs were grouped using DBSCAN, with TCRdist sequence similarity added in when clustering inside HLA-allele-positive subsets. Repertoires with fewer than 30,000 or more than 120,000 public chains, plus five repertoires with anomalous nucleotide sharing, were excluded from co-occurrence clustering. The immuneACCESS repertoire file appears here via TCRdb, limited to in-frame rearrangements. These files lack a portion of the clones; in checked studies, under half of the deficit traces to unresolved V genes, and the cause of the others is not known. Clone size and V and J calls were adopted from that table, with D and trimming inferred from the DNA. A total of roughly 240,000 clones appear in this sample, roughly 84% of them only once. Clones ranked in the top ten supply about 0.22% of the sample.

Sequences MNHNY (CDR1) and SVGAGI (CDR2) are obtained from the germline V gene (reference sequence). V has 2 bases trimmed and J has 6 bases trimmed; junction bases matching no gene number 9. CDR3 length: 16 amino acids, cysteine to phenylalanine. Left in the record is the CDR3 DNA by itself, 48 bases read in frame from the first base. This clone showed up just once. The antigen it binds to is not known. No much larger clone is present one base from it, and per-base qualities are unavailable. In total, over 600 healthy bone marrow donors made up the cohort. All cohort members were sampled while nominally healthy, although unrecorded immune exposures were likely present. The donor was CMV seronegative and belonged to the group of 350 to 400 seronegative cohort members. A peripheral blood sample was provided by each donor, and peripheral blood mononuclear cells were used for TCR beta sequencing. The Qiagen DNeasy Blood Extraction Kit was used to extract genomic DNA from the blood cell samples.

Recombination connected TRBV6-6 to TRBJ1-5, with 8 bases in between that match TRBD1. The sample taken for sequencing was PBMCs. This TCR was sampled from a girl aged 2-10 years in good health and CMV-seronegative. The CDR3 sequence is CASSYPDRAVSQPQHF. The bases are TGTGCCAGCAGTTACCCGGACAGGGCAGTCAGTCAGCCCCAGCATTTT.